This entry lists 26 T cell receptor beta chains sequenced from one sample in a study of T cells in localized non-small cell lung cancer. The data were produced by immunoSEQ multiplex PCR, yet TCRdb's version contains in-frame clones alone and is incomplete. The sample lists roughly 72,000 clones; roughly 90% were seen once. This specimen was peripheral blood, taken before any cancer treatment. These receptors originate from a male donor older than 55 with stage III squamous cell lung carcinoma.

J is TRBJ2-3 and V is TRBV6-6, with D unresolved. Trimming stripped 4 bases from V and 2 bases from J, with 1 base between. CDR1 is MNHNY, CDR2 SVGAGI, per germline (reference sequence). This CDR3 has 11 residues. CDR3 DNA sequence: TGTGCCAGCAGTTCCACAGATACGCAGTATTTT. It is translated as CASSSTDTQYF.

CDR3 sequence: CASSLGRLSYEQYF. The CDR3 nucleotides read TGTGCCAGCAGCTTAGGCAGGCTCTCCTACGAGCAGTACTTC. This chain joins TRBV11-2 and TRBJ2-7; D is unclear. The CDR3 extends over 14 amino acids. CDR1 is SGHAT and CDR2 is FQNNGV in the germline V gene. Trimming removed 1 base at V and 0 bases at J, with 7 bases between.

V gene TRBV28 combines with J gene TRBJ1-3, with D unclear. The germline CDR1 and CDR2 sequences are MDHEN and SYDVKM. Trimming removed 5 bases at V and 4 bases at J, with 9 bases between. CDR3 length: 13 amino acids. The chain's CDR3 is CASSLDMGNTIYF. The CDR3 DNA sequence: TGTGCCAGCAGTCTCGACATGGGAAACACCATATATTTT.

V gene TRBV29-1 combines with J gene TRBJ1-3, with no clear D. The CDR3 length is 12 residues. V lost 6 bases to trimming and J lost 2 bases, with 8 bases between them. Germline loops: CDR1 SQVTM, CDR2 ANQGSEA. Here the CDR3 DNA reads TGCAGCGTCGGGGATGCTGGAAACACCATATATTTT. As protein: CSVGDAGNTIYF.

This clone was observed a few times. The chain recombines TRBV10-3 with TRBJ2-5; 7 nucleotides line up with TRBD2. The germline V gene encodes CDR1 ENHRY and CDR2 SYGVKD. The trim removed 0 bases at V and 5 bases at J, leaving 9 bases unmatched. The length of the CDR3 is 16 residues. The DNA for the CDR3 is TGTGCCATCAGTGAGTCGACGGGCGGGGGAAGGGAGACCCAGTACTTC. Translated, it gives CAISESTGGGRETQYF.

The chain is built from TRBV7-3 and TRBJ2-3; 8 nucleotides agree with TRBD2. Germline CDR1 is SGHTA and CDR2 is FQGTGA. This CDR3 has 15 residues. With V trimmed by 4 bases and J by 5 bases, 8 bases remained unmatched. CDR3 bases: TGTGCCAGCAGCTCCCTAGCAGCGGGGGAAGATACGCAGTATTTT. Amino acid sequence: CASSSLAAGEDTQYF.

The chain's CDR3 is CAWSDSGTYSKEQFF. The CDR3 bases are TGTGCCTGGAGTGATTCCGGGACTTATTCTAAGGAGCAGTTCTTC. The chain is built from TRBV30 and TRBJ2-1; a possible D gene is TRBD2 (6 bases). Germline V gives CDR1 GTSNPN, CDR2 SVGIG (reference sequence). V lost 1 base and J 10 bases, leaving 20 bases between the germline ends. CDR3 size: 15 residues.

CDR3 in amino acids: CASSLSSGGFYEQYF. The CDR3 DNA reads TGTGCCAGCAGCCTCTCTAGCGGGGGTTTCTACGAGCAGTACTTC. The chain has TRBV7-8 and TRBJ2-7, with 10 bases fitting TRBD2. J was trimmed by 3 bases and V by 5 bases; bases with no gene match: 7. Germline CDR1 and CDR2: SGHVS and FQNEAQ. This CDR3 has 15 residues.

This clone occurred once. This rearrangement joins TRBV19 to TRBJ1-2, with 9 nucleotides matching TRBD1. CDR3 length equals 16 residues. Germline lookup yields CDR1 LNHDA and CDR2 SQIVND (reference sequence). The V and J ends lost 7 bases and 6 bases, in that order; junction bases with no gene match: 15. CDR3: CASTVLLDRGGDGYTF. The CDR3 region has the DNA TGTGCCAGTACGGTCCTCTTGGACAGGGGAGGAGATGGCTACACCTTC. Full variable domain (rest looked up from reference TRBV19 and TRBJ1-2): DGGITQSPKYLFRKEGQNVTLSCEQNLNHDAMYWYRQDPGQGLRLIYYSQIVNDFQKGDIAEGYSVSREKKESFPLTVTSAQKNPTAFYLCASTVLLDRGGDGYTFGSGTRLTVV.

As DNA, the CDR3 is TGTGCCAGCAGGACACACCAACAGGGGGTGGGCTACACCTTC. It translates to CASRTHQQGVGYTF. This chain joins TRBV6-5 and TRBJ1-2, with 8 bases that match TRBD1. CDR3 length: 14 residues. Germline assignment: CDR1 MNHEY and CDR2 SVGAGI. Unmatched junction bases numbered 11, after V lost 6 bases and J lost 8 bases.

The V gene is TRBV19, the J gene TRBJ2-1; D might be TRBD1 or TRBD2, each matching 5 bases. This CDR3 comprises 15 residues. Looked up from germline, CDR1 is LNHDA and CDR2 is SQIVND (reference sequence). Between the trimmed V and J ends, which lost 1 base and 2 bases, there was a span of 9 bases. This CDR3 is CASSIGPGPYNEQFF. In DNA form, the CDR3 reads TGTGCCAGTAGTATAGGTCCGGGGCCCTACAATGAGCAGTTCTTC.

This sequence joins TRBV9 and TRBJ1-5; possibly TRBD1 for D (5 bases). CDR1 is SGDLS and CDR2 is YYNGEE in the germline V gene. This CDR3 spans 13 amino acids. Trimming took off 2 bases at V and 9 bases at J, with 12 bases between the two ends. This CDR3 reads CASSVQVGGPQHF. Written as DNA, the CDR3 is TGTGCCAGCAGCGTCCAGGTCGGGGGGCCCCAGCATTTT.

This clone appeared a few times. The chain carries TRBV2 and TRBJ1-6; D may be TRBD1 (6 bases). Trimming left V 4 bases short and J 9 bases short, with 16 bases between. The CDR3 loop spans 15 amino acids. Per the germline V gene, CDR1 is SNHLY and CDR2 is FYNNEI. CDR3 in DNA: TGTGCCAGCAGTGCAGGGGCCACGAACGGTTCACCCCTCCACTTT. The encoded protein is CASSAGATNGSPLHF.

The chain uses TRBV4-3 and TRBJ1-3, with D uncertain. The CDR3 contains 14 residues. V was cut by 4 bases and J by 4 bases, with 11 bases left in between. The V gene's germline CDR1 is LGHNA and CDR2 YSLEER. This CDR3 is CASSLSLSGNTIYF. As DNA, the CDR3 is TGCGCCAGCAGCCTGAGTCTATCCGGAAACACCATATATTTT.

The V gene is TRBV7-2, the J gene TRBJ2-5, with 7 bases matching TRBD1. The CDR3 totals 15 residues. From germline, CDR1 is SGHTA and CDR2 FQGNSA. With 5 bases clipped from V and 4 bases from J, the junction kept 10 bases outside the gene matches. The CDR3 is CASSTYDRARETQYF. The CDR3 bases are TGTGCCAGCAGCACGTACGACAGGGCCAGAGAGACCCAGTACTTC.

Notes on this clone: One end of the junction is discordant with germline, which a read error may explain. In nucleotides, the CDR3 is TGTGCTAGCAGCCTTACGACGGATACTAGCACAGATACGCAGTATTTT. It codes for CASSLTTDTSTDTQYF. V and J are TRBV7-7 and TRBJ2-3; unclear D gene. Germline CDR1 is SSHAT and CDR2 is FNYEAQ (reference sequence). This CDR3 spans 16 amino acids.

The chain joins TRBV5-6 to TRBJ1-5; the D is unclear. Germline loops: CDR1 SGHDT, CDR2 YYEEEE. This CDR3 is built from 13 residues. V shed 3 bases and J shed 7 bases, with 11 bases lying between them. CDR3: CASSWGLGQPQHF. The CDR3 DNA reads as TGTGCCAGCAGCTGGGGTCTGGGACAGCCCCAGCATTTT.

The V call is TRBV5-1, the J call TRBJ1-6, with 7 bases aligning to TRBD1. This CDR3 spans 15 amino acids. From germline, CDR1 is SGHRS and CDR2 YFSETQ. Trimming took 4 bases from V and 5 from J; bases not matched to a gene: 6. The CDR3 bases are TGCGCCAGCAGCCCTGACAGGGCCAATAATTCACCCCTCCACTTT. Protein sequence: CASSPDRANNSPLHF.

The chain links TRBV20-1 to TRBJ2-2; the D is unclear. Trimming cost V 2 bases and J 6 bases, with 4 bases left between them. Germline V gene data show CDR1 as DFQATT and CDR2 as SNEGSKA (reference sequence). This CDR3 has 11 residues. In DNA, the CDR3 is TGCAGTGCTAGATGGCCCGGGGAGCTGTTTTTT. Its protein product is CSARWPGELFF.

This clone was found once. The chain has TRBV5-1 and TRBJ1-4, with a possible D match to TRBD1 (5 bases). Germline V gene sequence: CDR1 SGHRS, CDR2 YFSETQ. The ends were cut back, 4 bases at V and 4 bases at J, with 11 bases in the middle. The CDR3 is 14 amino acids. Here the CDR3 reads CASSSRVDNEKLFF. The CDR3, as DNA: TGCGCCAGCAGCAGCAGGGTCGATAATGAAAAACTGTTTTTT.

The V and J genes are TRBV7-2 and TRBJ2-3; D remains unclear. The length of the CDR3 is 11 residues. V gave up 4 bases and J gave up 3 bases, with 2 bases separating them. Germline V gene lookup returns CDR1 SGHTA and CDR2 FQGNSA. The CDR3 loop is CASSSTDTQYF. CDR3 DNA sequence: TGTGCCAGCAGCTCGACAGATACGCAGTATTTT. The full variable domain, completed using reference TRBV7-2 and TRBJ2-3, is GAGVSQSPSNKVTEKGKDVELRCDPISGHTALYWYRQSLGQGLEFLIYFQGNSAPDKSGLPSDRFSAERTGGSVSTLTIQRTQQEDSAVYLCASSSTDTQYFGPGTRLTVL.

This chain links TRBV10-3 with TRBJ1-3; possibly TRBD1 for D (6 bases). This CDR3 contains 15 residues. Germline loops: CDR1 ENHRY, CDR2 SYGVKD. Trimming took off 6 bases at V and 0 bases at J, with 12 bases between the two ends. The CDR3 DNA reads TGTGCCATCAGCCAACAGGGCCGCTCTGGAAACACCATATATTTT. This sequence encodes CAISQQGRSGNTIYF.

The chain recombines TRBV11-2 with TRBJ1-6, with D uncertain. The CDR3 runs 16 residues. Germline V gene sequence: CDR1 SGHAT, CDR2 FQNNGV. The V end lost 6 bases, the J end lost 10 bases, and 22 bases lay between the germline ends. CDR3: CASSPFRAETGSPLHF. The CDR3 DNA reads TGTGCCAGCAGTCCGTTCCGGGCCGAGACGGGATCACCCCTCCACTTT.

This sequence joins TRBV9 and TRBJ1-6, with a possible D match to TRBD1 (5 bases). The CDR3 spans 15 residues. The V gene lost 3 bases and the J gene lost 9 bases, with 16 bases spanning the gap. CDR1 and CDR2 (germline): SGDLS, YYNGEE. CDR3 sequence reads: CASSEGTSGASPLHF. The CDR3 nucleotides are TGTGCCAGCAGCGAGGGGACTTCGGGAGCTTCACCCCTCCACTTT.

This clone was picked up one time. The chain employs TRBV6-6 and TRBJ2-2; no clear D. The V end lost 2 bases, the J end lost 2 bases, and 6 bases lay between the germline ends. Germline V gives CDR1 MNHNY, CDR2 SVGAGI (reference sequence). The CDR3 consists of 14 residues. In DNA form, the CDR3 reads TGTGCCAGCAGTTACAACAGAAACACCGGGGAGCTGTTTTTT. Protein product: CASSYNRNTGELFF.

The chain employs TRBV29-1 and TRBJ1-1; D is perhaps TRBD1 (6 bases). Germline assignment: CDR1 SQVTM and CDR2 ANQGSEA. The CDR3 is 10 amino acids. Trimming removed 4 bases from V and 8 bases from J, with 8 bases in between. CDR3 region: CSVAGTEAFF. The CDR3 DNA reads as TGCAGCGTTGCCGGGACAGAAGCTTTCTTT.